A selection of T cell receptor beta chains follows, all from one sample in a study of CD8+CD57+ T cells in acquired aplastic anemia. TCRdb redid the calling of the reads with MiXCR, one entry per CDR3 protein. Seen here are 160,000 or so distinct CDR3 sequences, about 50% observed once, and the top ten hold more than 30%. The sample was sorted CD4+, CD8+, or CD8+CD57+ T cells (not recorded which) from PBMCs. These receptors came from a human donor with aplastic anemia. CDR3s include the opening cysteine and the closing phenylalanine or tryptophan. Fields, in order: J gene, clone size, D gene, V gene, CDR3 length, CDR3 protein, CDR3 DNA. D genes are given only for firm matches. For some rows the clone size is stated as once, few or many, or as a class when expanded; others skip it.

TRBJ2-1	many	TRBD2	TRBV5-1	17	CASSLSTGTSSYNEQFF	TGCGCCAGCAGCTTGTCTACCGGGACTAGCTCCTACAATGAGCAGTTCTTC
TRBJ2-1	-	TRBD2	TRBV7-9	13	CAGVGGSYNEQFF	TGTGCCGGCGTGGGGGGGTCCTACAATGAGCAGTTCTTC
TRBJ2-7	many	-	TRBV25-1	13	CASSPPVSVEQYF	TGTGCCAGCAGCCCCCCGGTGTCTGTCGAGCAGTACTTC
TRBJ1-2	few	-	TRBV15	15	CATSRDRAGRPGYTF	TGTGCCACCAGCAGAGATCGGGCAGGGCGACCTGGCTACACCTTC
TRBJ2-3	many	TRBD2	TRBV11-1	15	CASSFSGRRTDTQYF	TGTGCCAGCAGCTTTAGCGGGAGAAGAACAGATACGCAGTATTTT
TRBJ1-2	-	-	TRBV19	14	CASSSPGTVYGYTF	TGTGCCAGTAGTTCCCCCGGGACGGTCTATGGCTACACCTTC
TRBJ1-2	few	-	TRBV10-3	14	CAISETAGQDGYTF	TGTGCCATCAGTGAGACGGCAGGGCAAGATGGCTACACCTTC
TRBJ2-5	-	-	TRBV5-4	15	CASSQDQQGAETQYF	TGTGCCAGCAGCCAAGATCAACAGGGCGCCGAGACCCAGTACTTC
TRBJ2-1	-	-	TRBV7-8	15	CASTDGRGGYNEQFF	TGTGCCAGCACAGACGGCAGGGGAGGGTACAATGAGCAGTTCTTC
TRBJ2-2	-	-	TRBV15	16	CATSRDEQGWAGELFF	TGTGCCACCAGCAGAGATGAGCAGGGGTGGGCCGGGGAGCTGTTTTTT
TRBJ1-1	-	-	TRBV29-1	12	CSVEASDPEAFF	TGCAGCGTTGAGGCCTCGGATCCTGAAGCTTTCTTT
TRBJ2-1	-	-	TRBV29-1	14	CSVRSGGSYNEQFF	TGCAGCGTCCGGAGCGGTGGGTCCTACAATGAGCAGTTCTTC
TRBJ2-7	-	-	TRBV5-1	13	CANLATDSYEQHF	TGCGCCAATCTAGCTACAGATTCCTACGAGCAGCACTTC
TRBJ2-1	few	-	TRBV19	14	CATSIGVRNNEQFF	TGTGCCACATCCATAGGGGTTCGAAATAATGAGCAGTTCTTC
TRBJ2-5	-	TRBD1	TRBV6-1	15	CASSRGTGVQETQYF	TGTGCCAGCAGCCGTGGGACAGGGGTGCAAGAGACCCAGTACTTC
TRBJ2-7	-	TRBD2	TRBV29-1	16	CSVEGTRAGGSYEQYF	TGCAGCGTTGAAGGGACGAGGGCGGGAGGGTCCTACGAGCAGTACTTC
TRBJ2-5	-	-	TRBV15	15	CATSPDGVVVKTQYF	TGTGCCACCAGTCCAGACGGGGTGGTCGTGAAGACCCAGTACTTC
TRBJ2-5	many	TRBD2	TRBV5-4	15	CASSRGGDAKETQYF	TGTGCCAGCAGTCGGGGGGGGGACGCAAAAGAGACCCAGTACTTC
TRBJ2-5	-	-	TRBV29-1	13	CSVEDLNMESQYF	TGCAGCGTTGAAGACCTCAATATGGAGAGCCAGTACTTC
TRBJ1-4	once	TRBD1	TRBV19	15	CASSILGTVNEKLFF	TGTGCCAGTAGTATCCTCGGGACAGTTAATGAAAAACTGTTTTTT
TRBJ1-6	-	-	TRBV2	15	CASSIGSSYNSPLHF	TGTGCCAGCAGTATCGGGTCGTCCTATAATTCACCCCTCCACTTT
TRBJ1-5	-	-	TRBV5-6	13	CASSLEPDQPQHF	TGTGCCAGCAGCTTGGAGCCTGATCAGCCCCAGCATTTT
TRBJ1-5	-	TRBD1	TRBV25-1	15	CATMGQGDSNQPQHF	TGTGCCACCATGGGACAGGGCGATAGCAATCAGCCCCAGCATTTT
TRBJ2-7	many	-	TRBV4-1	14	CASSQVGGAGEQYF	TGCGCCAGCAGCCAAGTGGGGGGCGCGGGGGAGCAGTACTTC
TRBJ2-7	many	-	TRBV27	14	CASSLGRLTYEQYF	TGTGCCAGCAGTTTGGGGCGGCTGACTTACGAGCAGTACTTC
TRBJ2-7	-	-	TRBV7-9	14	CASSERGRGYGQYF	TGTGCCAGCAGCGAAAGGGGCAGGGGCTACGGGCAGTACTTC
TRBJ2-7	many	TRBD1	TRBV5-1	13	CASRRQGDYEQYF	TGCGCCAGCCGTAGACAGGGAGACTACGAGCAGTACTTC
TRBJ2-3	-	TRBD1	TRBV10-3	14	CATSWTGSADTQYF	TGTGCCACCTCATGGACAGGGTCGGCAGATACGCAGTATTTT
TRBJ2-2	-	-	TRBV7-9	15	CASSFNPANTGELFF	TGTGCCAGCAGCTTTAACCCTGCGAACACCGGGGAGCTGTTTTTT
TRBJ1-6	-	-	TRBV5-1	17	CVSSLETADSYNSPLHF	TGCGTCAGCAGCTTGGAGACGGCGGACTCCTATAATTCACCCCTCCACTTT
TRBJ2-2	-	-	TRBV7-3	13	CASGPAETGELLF	TGTGCCAGCGGCCCCGCTGAGACCGGGGAGCTGTTGTTT
TRBJ2-7	-	-	TRBV7-8	11	CAPTGRDEQYF	TGTGCCCCGACCGGCAGGGACGAGCAGTACTTC
TRBJ1-1	once	-	TRBV10-3	13	CAISPGSNTEAFF	TGTGCCATCAGCCCTGGGTCGAACACTGAAGCTTTCTTT
TRBJ1-6	many	-	TRBV2	13	CASSRDNPKALHF	TGTGCCAGCAGTCGGGACAACCCAAAGGCCCTCCACTTT
TRBJ1-1	-	-	TRBV10-3	16	CAISEEVNSQNDEAFF	TGTGCCATCAGTGAAGAAGTAAACAGCCAGAACGATGAAGCTTTCTTT
TRBJ2-5	many	-	TRBV5-6	19	CASSLLIGRPKTPEETQYF	TGTGCCAGCAGCTTGTTGATCGGGAGACCGAAAACTCCGGAAGAGACCCAGTACTTC
TRBJ2-3	many	-	TRBV2	13	CASSPVPGDTQYF	TGTGCCAGCAGCCCCGTGCCCGGAGATACGCAGTATTTT
TRBJ2-5	-	-	TRBV2	11	CASSEVETQYF	TGTGCCAGCAGTGAGGTGGAGACCCAGTACTTC
TRBJ1-1	many	-	TRBV7-9	14	CASSPTERVTEAFF	TGTGCCAGCAGCCCGACAGAGCGAGTCACTGAAGCTTTCTTT
TRBJ2-7	many	TRBD1	TRBV9	14	CASSVATGGYEQYF	TGTGCCAGCAGCGTAGCCACAGGGGGGTACGAGCAGTACTTC
TRBJ1-1	few	TRBD1	TRBV10-3	13	CAILRQGNTEAFF	TGTGCCATCCTTCGACAGGGCAACACTGAAGCTTTCTTT
TRBJ2-1	many	-	TRBV6-4	14	CASSDSESASWQFF	TGTGCCAGCAGTGACTCTGAGAGTGCCTCTTGGCAGTTCTTC
TRBJ2-1	many	TRBD2	TRBV7-4	19	CASSLSASGILTSYNEQFF	TGTGCCAGCAGCTTAAGCGCTAGCGGGATCCTTACCTCCTACAATGAGCAGTTCTTC
TRBJ1-2	-	-	TRBV27	15	CASSLSFGVRSFLTF	TGTGCCAGCAGTTTATCGTTCGGGGTTCGATCCTTTCTCACCTTC
TRBJ1-6	-	TRBD1	TRBV10-3	14	CAITSDRVNSPLHF	TGTGCCATCACCTCAGACAGGGTTAATTCACCCCTCCACTTT
TRBJ2-5	-	-	TRBV29-1	14	CSVPGAGEGETQYF	TGCAGCGTACCCGGGGCAGGGGAGGGGGAGACCCAGTACTTC
TRBJ2-5	few	-	TRBV7-2	11	CASKEQETQYF	TGTGCCAGCAAGGAACAAGAGACCCAGTACTTC
TRBJ1-6	-	TRBD1	TRBV2	15	CASRVDRAADSPLHF	TGTGCCAGCAGAGTAGACAGGGCGGCCGATTCACCCCTCCACTTT
TRBJ1-2	-	TRBD1	TRBV24-1	16	CATSDSSRGQDYGYTF	TGTGCCACCAGTGACTCGAGCAGGGGGCAGGACTATGGCTACACCTTC
TRBJ2-4	few	-	TRBV4-2	15	CASSQEPGNQNIQYF	TGTGCCAGCAGCCAAGAGCCGGGTAATCAAAACATTCAGTACTTC
TRBJ2-5	many	TRBD2	TRBV14	16	CASSQGLAVPQETQYF	TGTGCCAGCAGCCAAGGACTAGCGGTTCCACAAGAGACCCAGTACTTC
TRBJ2-7	-	-	TRBV2	12	CASIRPNYEQYF	TGTGCCAGCATACGACCCAACTACGAGCAGTACTTC
TRBJ2-5	-	TRBD2	TRBV24-1	15	CATSDSGLAGGTQYF	TGTGCCACCAGTGATTCGGGACTAGCGGGAGGGACCCAGTACTTC
TRBJ2-7	-	-	TRBV2	11	CASEVRGEQYF	TGTGCCAGCGAGGTGAGGGGGGAGCAGTACTTC
TRBJ2-7	-	-	TRBV7-2	13	CASSWVGSYEQYF	TGTGCCAGCAGCTGGGTGGGCTCCTACGAGCAGTACTTC
TRBJ1-3	-	-	TRBV15	16	CATSREASLAVDTIYF	TGTGCCACCAGCAGAGAGGCATCTTTAGCGGTAGACACCATATATTTT
TRBJ1-2	-	TRBD1	TRBV20-1	12	CSAPKQGYGYTF	TGCAGTGCGCCAAAACAGGGGTATGGCTACACCTTC